This passage covers 26 T cell receptor beta chains from one sample sequenced in a study of spatial heterogeneity in lung cancer. TCRdb processed the 5' RACE reads anew with MiXCR; each CDR3 protein has one entry. The data show tens of thousands of distinct CDR3 sequences, roughly 12% seen once. Time point noted: sample taken at primary tumor resection. This sample comprised PBMCs, obtained at surgery. The receptor set was obtained from a male donor with early-stage non-small cell lung cancer.

A few counts support this clonotype. V gene TRBV10-3 combines with J gene TRBJ2-1; 13 positions match TRBD2. The CDR3 runs 15 residues. Germline V gives CDR1 ENHRY, CDR2 SYGVKD. The V segment lost 6 bases and the J segment 7 bases; nucleotides outside the gene matches: 6. The CDR3 reads CAIRLAGGPWNEQFF. The CDR3 DNA is TGTGCCATCAGACTAGCGGGGGGGCCGTGGAATGAGCAGTTCTTC.

The chain is built from TRBV5-1 and TRBJ2-5, with TRBD2 matching 7 bases. V shed 0 bases, J shed 2 bases, and the junction held 1 base outside the gene matches. Germline assignment: CDR1 SGHRS and CDR2 YFSETQ. The CDR3 has 14 amino acids. The CDR3 region is CASSLGTSQETQYF. The CDR3 DNA follows: TGCGCCAGCAGCTTGGGGACTAGTCAAGAGACCCAGTACTTC.

This clonotype is medium-sized by share. The rearrangement links TRBV28 to TRBJ1-5; 7 nucleotides match TRBD1. V shed 3 bases, J shed 11 bases, and the junction held 13 bases outside the gene matches. CDR1 MDHEN and CDR2 SYDVKM come from the germline V gene. CDR3 size: 15 residues. The chain's CDR3 is CASSFEGAPQLAQHF. The DNA for the CDR3 is TGTGCCAGCAGTTTCGAGGGGGCGCCCCAATTGGCCCAGCATTTT.

V gene TRBV20-1 combines with J gene TRBJ2-5, with D perhaps being TRBD1 or TRBD2 (6 bases each). CDR3 size: 13 residues. Germline V gene lookup returns CDR1 DFQATT and CDR2 SNEGSKA (reference sequence). The V and J ends lost 2 bases and 5 bases respectively, with 12 bases between them. DNA of the CDR3: TGCAGTGCTAGAATGGGGGGCGGGGAGACCCAGTACTTC. Protein: CSARMGGGETQYF.

The table lists this clonotype with a few counts. The V and J genes are TRBV9 and TRBJ1-1, with TRBD1 identical over 7 bases. After removal of 4 bases from V and 4 bases from J, the junction contained 10 bases not matched to a gene. The CDR3 totals 15 residues. CDR1 and CDR2 from the germline V gene are SGDLS and YYNGEE. CDR3: CASSRGDRASTEAFF. DNA for the CDR3: TGTGCCAGCAGCCGCGGCGACAGGGCGAGCACTGAAGCTTTCTTT.

The V gene is TRBV27, the J gene TRBJ2-1; no clear D gene. The CDR3 contains 13 residues. Per germline, CDR1 MNHEY and CDR2 SMNVEV (reference sequence). The germline V and J ends were trimmed by 6 bases and 6 bases, with 12 bases remaining between them. The CDR3 is CASSRAWSNEQFF. CDR3 DNA: TGTGCCAGCAGCCGCGCATGGAGCAATGAGCAGTTCTTC.

The chain is built from TRBV28 and TRBJ1-2; perhaps TRBD1 as D (6 bases). The CDR3 contains 13 residues. Trimming took off 6 bases at V and 8 bases at J, with 16 bases between the two ends. The germline CDR1 and CDR2 sequences are MDHEN and SYDVKM. The CDR3, as DNA: TGTGCCAGCAGCCGGGACAACCTGGGAGGCTACACCTTC. Encoded protein: CASSRDNLGGYTF.

This clonotype was seen only a few times. The genes are TRBV27 and TRBJ2-1; 11 bases agree with TRBD2. The CDR3 consists of 14 residues. Germline CDR1 is MNHEY and CDR2 is SMNVEV (reference sequence). After removal of 6 bases from V and 15 bases from J, the junction contained 13 bases not matched to a gene. CDR3 residues: CASRLLLAGGPLFF. The CDR3, as DNA: TGTGCCAGCAGGCTTCTCTTAGCGGGAGGGCCGTTGTTCTTC.

This clonotype came up a few times. The V gene is TRBV28, the J gene TRBJ2-5, with 8 bases aligning to TRBD2. The CDR3 has 14 amino acids. Germline V gene data show CDR1 as MDHEN and CDR2 as SYDVKM. V shed 3 bases, J shed 5 bases, and the junction held 5 bases outside the gene matches. CDR3 amino acids: CASSFVSGGETQYF. The CDR3 bases are TGTGCCAGCAGTTTTGTTTCGGGGGGGGAGACCCAGTACTTC.

This chain uses TRBV2 with TRBJ2-1; TRBD2 aligns across 12 bases. CDR1 and CDR2 (germline): SNHLY, FYNNEI. Trimming cost V 4 bases and J 14 bases; bases outside gene matches: 6. The CDR3 runs 13 residues. CDR3 region: CASSGLLAGGKFF. CDR3 coding DNA: TGTGCCAGCAGTGGGTTACTAGCGGGGGGCAAGTTCTTC.

This clonotype has only one observation. The chain joins TRBV18 to TRBJ1-2; TRBD1 matches 10 bases. The CDR3 contains 16 residues. Germline V gene data show CDR1 as KGHSH and CDR2 as LQKENI. J lost 0 bases, V lost 3 bases, and 4 bases had no gene match. The CDR3 loop reads CASSPRGQGANYGYTF. The CDR3 DNA reads TGTGCCAGCTCACCTCGAGGACAGGGGGCTAACTATGGCTACACCTTC. The full variable domain, with the rest looked up from reference TRBV18 and TRBJ1-2, is NAGVMQNPRHLVRRRGQEARLRCSPMKGHSHVYWYRQLPEEGLKFMVYLQKENIIDESGMPKERFSAEFPKEGPSILRIQQVVRGDSAAYFCASSPRGQGANYGYTFGSGTRLTVV.

This clonotype occurred many times. The chain couples TRBV5-1 to TRBJ2-7; maybe TRBD1 (6 bases). The CDR3 consists of 14 residues. Germline lookup yields CDR1 SGHRS and CDR2 YFSETQ. Trimming cost V 3 bases and J 1 base, with 11 bases left between them. The CDR3 bases are TGCGCCAGCAGCTCAGGGGCTGTATCCTACGAGCAGTACTTC. Residues: CASSSGAVSYEQYF.

This clonotype has ten or more counts. The V gene is TRBV15, the J gene TRBJ2-2; 7 nucleotides align to TRBD1. CDR3 length: 16 amino acids. After removal of 5 bases from V and 0 bases from J, the junction contained 6 bases not matched to a gene. The germline V gene encodes CDR1 LNHNV and CDR2 YYDKDF (reference sequence). DNA for the CDR3: TGTGCCACCAGCGATACAGACAGGGCGAACACCGGGGAGCTGTTTTTT. Translation gives CATSDTDRANTGELFF.

The rearrangement joins TRBV24-1 to TRBJ1-2; D gene uncertain. CDR3 size: 13 residues. Germline V CDR1 and CDR2: KGHDR, SFDVKD. The V gene lost 4 bases and the J gene lost 4 bases, with 9 bases spanning the gap. As DNA, the CDR3 is TGTGCCACCAGTGACCGAGAATTCTATGGCTACACCTTC. The encoded protein is CATSDREFYGYTF.

This clonotype was detected many times. This chain connects TRBV5-1 to TRBJ2-2; 7 bases fit TRBD2. Germline CDR1 is SGHRS and CDR2 is YFSETQ. The J segment lost 0 bases and the V segment lost 3 bases, leaving 8 bases of the junction unmatched. The CDR3 spans 17 residues. In nucleotides, the CDR3 is TGCGCCAGCAGCTGGGTCAGGCTAGCGGCGAACACCGGGGAGCTGTTTTTT. The encoded protein is CASSWVRLAANTGELFF.

The V and J genes are TRBV5-1 and TRBJ2-2; tentatively, D is TRBD2 (5 bases). Germline values: CDR1 SGHRS, CDR2 YFSETQ. The ends were cut back, 3 bases at V and 0 bases at J, with 6 bases in the middle. The CDR3 covers 14 residues. The CDR3 reads CASSYGTNTGELFF. The CDR3 DNA reads as TGCGCCAGCAGCTACGGGACGAACACCGGGGAGCTGTTTTTT. Filled out from reference TRBV5-1 and TRBJ2-2, the complete variable domain reads KAGVTQTPRYLIKTRGQQVTLSCSPISGHRSVSWYQQTPGQGLQFLFEYFSETQRNKGNFPGRFSGRQFSNSRSEMNVSTLELGDSALYLCASSYGTNTGELFFGEGSRLTVL.

There are a few counts of this clonotype. The chain uses TRBV12-3 or TRBV12-4 and TRBJ2-3; D is ambiguous. CDR3 length: 11 residues. V dropped 3 bases and J dropped 9 bases, with 7 bases sitting between them. CDR3 DNA sequence: TGTGCCAGCAGTTTGGGGTACACGCAGTATTTT. Translated, it gives CASSLGYTQYF.

This clonotype came up a few times. The chain carries TRBV5-1 and TRBJ1-2; D gene ambiguous. Germline assignment: CDR1 SGHRS and CDR2 YFSETQ. Deletions cut 0 bases from V and 7 bases from J, with 19 bases between. The CDR3 is made up of 16 amino acids. This CDR3 reads CASSLAPGLAASGYTF. In DNA, the CDR3 is TGCGCCAGCAGCTTGGCCCCTGGGCTTGCAGCTAGTGGCTACACCTTC.

This clonotype was counted between two and nine times. The chain uses TRBV7-8 and TRBJ2-1, with D maybe TRBD2 (7 bases). V was cut by 1 base and J by 1 base, with 11 bases left in between. Per the germline V gene, CDR1 is SGHVS and CDR2 is FQNEAQ. This CDR3 is built from 16 residues. Here the CDR3 reads CASSLEAGASYNEQFF. The CDR3 DNA reads TGTGCCAGCAGCTTAGAGGCGGGGGCGTCCTACAATGAGCAGTTCTTC. Complete variable domain (other parts from reference TRBV7-8 and TRBJ2-1): GAGVSQSPRYKVAKRGQDVALRCDPISGHVSLFWYQQALGQGPEFLTYFQNEAQLDKSGLPSDRFFAERPEGSVSTLKIQRTQQEDSAVYLCASSLEAGASYNEQFFGPGTRLTVL.

The V call is TRBV9, the J call TRBJ1-2; D is undetermined. The germline CDR1 and CDR2 sequences are SGDLS and YYNGEE. The CDR3 sequence is 13 residues long. Deletions cut 1 base from V and 6 bases from J, with 10 bases between. The CDR3, as DNA: TGTGCCAGCAGCGTACGAGGAGCCGATGGCTACACCTTC. This translates into CASSVRGADGYTF.

The V call is TRBV29-1, the J call TRBJ2-1, with D uncertain. This CDR3 is built from 9 residues. Germline lookup yields CDR1 SQVTM and CDR2 ANQGSEA. V shed 4 bases and J shed 9 bases, with 4 bases lying between them. CDR3 DNA sequence: TGCAGCGTTGGGTCTGAGCAGTTCTTC. Protein: CSVGSEQFF.

This clonotype was detected only a few times. The rearrangement links TRBV6-5 to TRBJ1-5; D is ambiguous. The ends were cut back, 5 bases at V and 7 bases at J, with 9 bases in the middle. The CDR3 loop spans 12 amino acids. Per germline, CDR1 MNHEY and CDR2 SVGAGI. The CDR3 sequence is CASSGLVQPQHF. The CDR3 DNA reads as TGTGCCAGCAGTGGGCTCGTCCAGCCCCAGCATTTT.

This clonotype occurred a few times. J is TRBJ2-2 and V is TRBV28, with 7 bases lining up with TRBD1. Germline-derived CDR1 and CDR2 are MDHEN and SYDVKM. J gave up 6 bases and V 7 bases, and 8 bases lay outside the gene matches. This CDR3 contains 14 residues. CDR3 in amino acids: CASIPGQMAGELFF. The CDR3, as DNA: TGTGCCAGCATTCCGGGACAGATGGCCGGGGAGCTGTTTTTT.

The chain carries TRBV20-1 and TRBJ2-3; 9 bases line up with TRBD2. The CDR3 sequence is 15 residues long. Germline V gene data show CDR1 as DFQATT and CDR2 as SNEGSKA (reference sequence). V dropped 2 bases and J dropped 2; count of bases not matched to a gene: 5. DNA of the CDR3: TGCAGTGCTAGAAAACTAGCGGGTTTCACAGATACGCAGTATTTT. This sequence encodes CSARKLAGFTDTQYF.

This clonotype was observed a handful of times. This chain links TRBV19 with TRBJ2-2; 8 nucleotides agree with TRBD1. Per the germline V gene, CDR1 is LNHDA and CDR2 is SQIVND (reference sequence). J gave up 5 bases and V 6 bases, and 5 bases lay outside the gene matches. The CDR3 length is 14 residues. The CDR3 DNA sequence: TGTGCCAGTAGCTCAGGGGGCCGGACCGGGGAGCTGTTTTTT. Protein sequence: CASSSGGRTGELFF.

This clonotype was observed a handful of times. The V call is TRBV20-1, the J call TRBJ2-3, with unresolved D. V lost 8 bases to trimming and J lost 0 bases, with 12 bases between them. This CDR3 region has 13 residues. Germline CDR1 DFQATT, CDR2 SNEGSKA (reference sequence). Here the CDR3 DNA reads TGCAGTCTGGGGAAGGGAAGCACAGATACGCAGTATTTT. This sequence encodes CSLGKGSTDTQYF.